Shown below are 15 T cell receptor beta chains from a single sample sequenced in a study of T cells in Graves' hyperthyroidism and ophthalmopathy. TCR beta CDR3 regions were amplified from RNA transcripts. HTBI primers were employed in a first-round RT-PCR of the TCR CDR3. MiXCR was run by TCRdb on the multiplex PCR reads, yielding one entry per CDR3 protein. The sample includes 550,000 to 650,000 distinct CDR3 sequences, around 13% of them seen just once. Sequenced: blood. The receptor source for this set is a woman aged 40 to 55 with Graves' hyperthyroidism.

The DNA for the CDR3 is TGTGCCAGCACCCCAAACCGGGACAGTCCGCATACGCAGTATTTT. Translated: CASTPNRDSPHTQYF. The chain joins TRBV12-3 or TRBV12-4 to TRBJ2-3, with 7 positions matching TRBD1. V shed 7 bases, J shed 7 bases, and the junction held 14 bases outside the gene matches. The CDR3 loop spans 15 amino acids.

The chain links TRBV14 to TRBJ1-6; D uncertain. The CDR3 extends over 12 amino acids. The V and J ends lost 3 bases and 11 bases respectively, with 8 bases between them. Germline values: CDR1 SGHDN, CDR2 FVKESK. This CDR3 is CASSQGTAPLHF. CDR3 nucleotides: TGTGCCAGCAGCCAGGGCACGGCACCCCTCCACTTT.

This clonotype appeared a few times. J is TRBJ2-1 and V is TRBV20-1; 14 bases are a match to TRBD2. The CDR3 totals 17 residues. The V segment lost 6 bases and the J segment 5 bases; nucleotides outside the gene matches: 12. In germline, CDR1 is DFQATT, CDR2 SNEGSKA (reference sequence). Written as DNA, the CDR3 is TGCAGTGCCCCGGGACTAGCGGGAGCCCTCGCTAACAATGAGCAGTTCTTC. Translating it yields CSAPGLAGALANNEQFF.

Many counts were recorded for this clonotype. CDR3 sequence reads: CASSLVGQSTDTQYF. CDR3 in DNA: TGTGCCAGCAGCTTAGTCGGGCAGAGCACAGATACGCAGTATTTT. The V and J genes are TRBV7-9 and TRBJ2-3; D uncertain. This CDR3 spans 15 amino acids. Between the trimmed V and J ends, which lost 1 base and 0 bases, there was a span of 8 bases. Germline CDR1 SEHNR, CDR2 FQNEAQ (reference sequence). The entire variable domain, with the rest obtained from reference TRBV7-9 and TRBJ2-3, is as follows: DTGVSQNPRHKITKRGQNVTFRCDPISEHNRLYWYRQTLGQGPEFLTYFQNEAQLEKSRLLSDRFSAERPKGSFSTLEIQRTEQGDSAMYLCASSLVGQSTDTQYFGPGTRLTVL.

This clonotype was recorded at least ten times. The rearrangement joins TRBV10-3 to TRBJ2-3, with a weak D call TRBD1 (7 bases). The CDR3 extends over 16 amino acids. Germline V gene lookup returns CDR1 ENHRY and CDR2 SYGVKD. Trimming left V 2 bases short and J 0 bases short, with 12 bases between. The CDR3 reads CAISEGGTASTDTQYF. CDR3 nucleotides: TGTGCCATCAGTGAGGGAGGGACAGCTAGCACAGATACGCAGTATTTT.

This clonotype has just a few counts. The chain recombines TRBV4-1 with TRBJ2-7; TRBD1 aligns across 7 bases. V trimming: 2 bases; J trimming: 1 base; junction bases outside the gene matches: 8. This CDR3 region has 16 residues. Per germline, CDR1 MGHRA and CDR2 YSYEKL. In DNA, the CDR3 is TGCGCCAGCAGCCAATTGGCCGGGACAGCTTCCTACGAGCAGTACTTC. Its translation: CASSQLAGTASYEQYF.

This clonotype was counted ten times or more. J is TRBJ2-1 and V is TRBV6-1, with 10 bases aligning to TRBD2. Per the germline V gene, CDR1 is MNHNS and CDR2 is SASEGT. The CDR3 consists of 20 residues. The J segment lost 0 bases and the V segment lost 0 bases, leaving 11 bases of the junction unmatched. The DNA of the CDR3 is TGTGCCAGCAGTGAAGCCCGTCCCGGGACTAGCGCGAGCTCCTACAATGAGCAGTTCTTC. This codes for CASSEARPGTSASSYNEQFF.

This clonotype was seen repeatedly, ten times or more. The chain uses TRBV11-3 and TRBJ2-1, with D unclear. Trimming took 3 bases from V and 0 from J, leaving 9 bases between them. The germline gives CDR1 SGHNT, CDR2 YENEEA. The CDR3 totals 15 residues. CDR3 sequence (DNA): TGTGCCAGCAGCTTTCTACAGAGCTCCTACAATGAGCAGTTCTTC. This encodes CASSFLQSSYNEQFF.

In this sample, this clonotype turned up many times. The chain has TRBV10-2 and TRBJ2-5; TRBD2 might be the D (6 bases). Per the germline V gene, CDR1 is WSHSY and CDR2 is SAAADI. V lost 6 bases and J 10 bases, leaving 15 bases between the germline ends. This CDR3 comprises 12 residues. The CDR3 sequence is CASSLGQEGQYF. As DNA, the CDR3 is TGCGCCAGCAGCCTGGGGCAGGAGGGCCAGTACTTC.

This clonotype showed up many times. The CDR3 spells CASSAGFGRTMNTEAFF. The CDR3 DNA is TGTGCCAGCAGCGCCGGATTTGGACGGACCATGAACACTGAAGCTTTCTTT. The chain joins TRBV7-2 to TRBJ1-1; no firm D call. This CDR3 is 17 amino acids long. Germline loops: CDR1 SGHTA, CDR2 FQGNSA. Trimming shortened V by 5 bases and J by 0 bases, and 19 bases separated the two germline ends.

This clonotype was seen repeatedly, ten times or more. The V call is TRBV6-2 or TRBV6-3, the J call TRBJ1-1, with D maybe TRBD1 (5 bases). The V gene's germline CDR1 is MNHEY and CDR2 SVGEGT. The CDR3 extends over 12 amino acids. Trimming took 5 bases from V and 7 from J, leaving 11 bases between them. CDR3 DNA: TGTGCCAGCAGTCGGTCAAGGGGTGAAGCTTTCTTT. This sequence encodes CASSRSRGEAFF.

This clonotype has more than one count but fewer than ten. One base away lies a much larger clone, so this may be a sequencing read error. The V call is TRBV5-1, the J call TRBJ2-5, with 9 bases aligning to TRBD2. CDR3 size: 15 residues. CDR1 is SGHRS, CDR2 YFSETQ, per germline. CDR3 sequence reads: CAGSLNAGGKETQYF. CDR3 coding DNA: TGCGCCGGCAGCTTGAACGCGGGAGGGAAAGAGACCCAGTACTTC. Looking up the rest from reference TRBV5-1 and TRBJ2-5 gives the full variable domain: KAGVTQTPRYLIKTRGQQVTLSCSPISGHRSVSWYQQTPGQGLQFLFEYFSETQRNKGNFPGRFSGRQFSNSRSEMNVSTLELGDSALYLCAGSLNAGGKETQYFGPGTRLLVL.

The V and J genes are TRBV29-1 and TRBJ1-1, with D uncertain. Germline V gene sequence: CDR1 SQVTM, CDR2 ANQGSEA. The CDR3 is made up of 12 amino acids. Trimming shortened V by 1 base and J by 2 bases, and 5 bases separated the two germline ends. This CDR3 is CSVEGTNTEAFF. DNA of the CDR3: TGCAGCGTTGAAGGCACAAACACTGAAGCTTTCTTT.

This clonotype was detected ten times or more. This chain uses TRBV7-2 with TRBJ2-1; D is unclear. Germline assignment: CDR1 SGHTA and CDR2 FQGNSA. V lost 5 bases and J lost 0, with 11 bases in between. The CDR3 consists of 15 residues. This CDR3 reads CASSPLMSSYNEQFF. The CDR3 coding sequence is TGTGCCAGCAGCCCCCTCATGAGCTCCTACAATGAGCAGTTCTTC.

This clonotype was seen repeatedly, ten times or more. The J gene is TRBJ1-4, the V gene TRBV12-3 or TRBV12-4, with D possibly matching TRBD1 (5 bases). The germline V and J ends were trimmed by 6 bases and 1 base, with 15 bases remaining between them. The CDR3 consists of 16 residues. The CDR3 DNA reads as TGTGCCAGCAGCCGTGGGGGTCAGAGAACTAATGAAAAACTGTTTTTT. Residues: CASSRGGQRTNEKLFF.